This T cell receptor beta chain was identified during a study of blood T cell repertoires in COVID-19. Study information: Spain, Italy and the United States supplied samples that represented acute and convalescent COVID-19. Nucleic acid was either cDNA or gDNA, and it came from T cells, B-cell-depleted T cells, or PBMCs.

Per the authors' pipeline: Estimation of nucleated cell counts relied on the amplification of reference gene primers. Generated by immunoSEQ multiplex PCR, the TCRdb table keeps only in-frame clones and is missing some. The V and J calls and clone size were taken over from that table, and D and trimming were inferred from the DNA. Among approximately 32,000 clones listed, more than 85% were seen once. The germline gives CDR1 LGHDT, CDR2 YNNKEL (reference sequence). CDR3 length equals 16 residues. Trimming cost V 4 bases and J 0 bases; bases outside gene matches: 4. This clone has only one observation.

The material sequenced was peripheral blood. This receptor was obtained from a man aged 55 to 70 with acute or convalescent COVID-19. This rearrangement joins TRBV3-1 (or the pseudogene TRBV3-2) to TRBJ2-2; 8 positions match TRBD2. The CDR3 loop reads CASSLIAGTNTGELFF. The CDR3 DNA reads as TGTGCCAGCAGCCTTATAGCGGGAACGAACACCGGGGAGCTGTTTTTT.